This T cell receptor (beta chain) stems from a study of CD8 T cells in Susac syndrome. Study-wide results and limits: Individuals included in the TCR sequencing and HLA analysis were acknowledged by the study to be relatively few in number.

This CDR3 is built from 14 residues. From germline, CDR1 is LNHNV and CDR2 YYDKDF (reference sequence). The ends were cut back, 4 bases at V and 0 bases at J, with 6 bases in the middle. Sequencing of TCR beta, carried out with a high-throughput approach, was applied to CD8+ and CD4+ T cells from the blood. Negative magnetic isolation gave CD8+ and CD4+ cells; FACS enriched CD8+ TEMRA. On this clonotype: Its antigen is as yet unknown.

It was with random hexamers that roughly 0.5 to 1 ug RNA was reverse transcribed. A multiplex approach, immunoSEQ multiplex PCR, amplified TCR beta CDR3 across 54 Vbeta and 13 Jbeta. TCRdb re-called the immunoSEQ multiplex PCR reads through MiXCR, storing one row per CDR3 protein. The repertoire holds 150,000 to 190,000 distinct CDR3 sequences, with roughly 96% as singletons. The source of this sequence is a human donor with multiple sclerosis. The sequenced sample was CD8+ T cells from PBMCs. This sequence joins TRBV15 and TRBJ1-4, with D uncertain. CDR3 in amino acids: CATSKIATNEKLFF. Written as DNA, the CDR3 is TGTGCCACCAGCAAAATTGCAACTAATGAAAAACTGTTTTTT.